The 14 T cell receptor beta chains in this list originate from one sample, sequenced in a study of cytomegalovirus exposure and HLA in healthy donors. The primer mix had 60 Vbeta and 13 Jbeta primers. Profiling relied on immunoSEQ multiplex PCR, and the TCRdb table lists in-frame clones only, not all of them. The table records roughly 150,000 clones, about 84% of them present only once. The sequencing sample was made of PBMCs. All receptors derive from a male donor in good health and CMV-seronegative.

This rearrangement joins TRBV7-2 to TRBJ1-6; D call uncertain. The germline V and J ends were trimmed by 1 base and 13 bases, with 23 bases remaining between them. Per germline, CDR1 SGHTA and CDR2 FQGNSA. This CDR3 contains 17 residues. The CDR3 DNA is TGTGCCAGCAGCTTAGACCCAGAGCACCCCCGGAGAGCTCCCCTCCACTTT. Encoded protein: CASSLDPEHPRRAPLHF.

For the CDR3, the DNA is TGTGCCAGCAGCTTAGTAAACGGGGGCTCCTACGAGCAGTACTTC. This gives the protein CASSLVNGGSYEQYF. The gene calls are TRBV11-2 and TRBJ2-7; TRBD2 is a possible D gene (6 bases). Trimming removed 1 base from V and 0 bases from J, with 10 bases in between. In germline, CDR1 is SGHAT, CDR2 FQNNGV. This CDR3 spans 15 amino acids.

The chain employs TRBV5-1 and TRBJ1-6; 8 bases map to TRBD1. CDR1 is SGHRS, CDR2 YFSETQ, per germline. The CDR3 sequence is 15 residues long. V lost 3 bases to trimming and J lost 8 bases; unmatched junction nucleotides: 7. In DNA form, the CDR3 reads TGCGCCAGCAGCTCTCGGACAGGGCCGTATTCACCCCTCCACTTT. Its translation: CASSSRTGPYSPLHF. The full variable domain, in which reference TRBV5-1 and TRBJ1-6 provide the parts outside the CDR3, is KAGVTQTPRYLIKTRGQQVTLSCSPISGHRSVSWYQQTPGQGLQFLFEYFSETQRNKGNFPGRFSGRQFSNSRSEMNVSTLELGDSALYLCASSSRTGPYSPLHFGNGTRLTVT.

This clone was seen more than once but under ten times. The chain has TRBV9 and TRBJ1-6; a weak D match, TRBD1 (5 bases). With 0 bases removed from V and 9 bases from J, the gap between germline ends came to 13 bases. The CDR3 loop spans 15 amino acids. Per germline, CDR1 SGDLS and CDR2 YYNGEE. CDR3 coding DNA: TGTGCCAGCAGCGTAGATCAGGGAACGGGTTCACCCCTCCACTTT. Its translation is CASSVDQGTGSPLHF.

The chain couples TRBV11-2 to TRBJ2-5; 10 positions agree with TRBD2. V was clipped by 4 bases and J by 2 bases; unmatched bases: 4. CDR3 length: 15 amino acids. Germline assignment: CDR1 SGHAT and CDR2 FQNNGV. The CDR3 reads CASSYGLAVQETQYF. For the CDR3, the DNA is TGTGCCAGCAGCTACGGACTAGCGGTACAAGAGACCCAGTACTTC.

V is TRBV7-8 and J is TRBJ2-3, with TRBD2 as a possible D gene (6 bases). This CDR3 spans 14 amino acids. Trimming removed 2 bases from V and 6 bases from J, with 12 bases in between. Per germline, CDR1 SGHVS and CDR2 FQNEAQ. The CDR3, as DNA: TGTGCCAGCAGCTTACAACGTGGGGGGGATACGCAGTATTTT. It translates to CASSLQRGGDTQYF.

The CDR3: CASSQMLAGHVMTYNEQFF. The CDR3 DNA is TGCGCCAGCAGCCAAATGTTGGCAGGACACGTCATGACCTACAATGAGCAGTTCTTC. This chain links TRBV4-3 with TRBJ2-1; weak D call: TRBD1 (5 bases). The germline V gene encodes CDR1 LGHNA and CDR2 YSLEER. V lost 2 bases, J lost 2 bases, and 22 bases lay in between. This CDR3 region has 19 residues.

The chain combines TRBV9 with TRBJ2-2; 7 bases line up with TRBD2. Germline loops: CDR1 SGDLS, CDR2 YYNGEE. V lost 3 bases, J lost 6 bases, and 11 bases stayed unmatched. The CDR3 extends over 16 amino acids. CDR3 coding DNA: TGTGCCAGCAGCGACGAAGAGGGAGGGAGGGCCGGGGAGCTGTTTTTT. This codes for CASSDEEGGRAGELFF.

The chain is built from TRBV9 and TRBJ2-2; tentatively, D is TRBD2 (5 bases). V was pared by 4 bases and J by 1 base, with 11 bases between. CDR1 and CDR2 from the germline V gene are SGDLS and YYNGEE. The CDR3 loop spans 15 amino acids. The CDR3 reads CASSIRSGNTGELFF. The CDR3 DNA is TGTGCCAGCAGCATACGAAGCGGGAACACCGGGGAGCTGTTTTTT.

Here the CDR3 reads CASRRTSGSTDTQYF. The CDR3 nucleotides are TGTGCCAGCAGGAGGACTAGCGGAAGCACAGATACGCAGTATTTT. This chain connects TRBV2 to TRBJ2-3; 10 nucleotides match TRBD2. CDR3 length equals 15 residues. The V gene end was trimmed by 6 bases and the J gene end by 0 bases; junction bases not matched to a gene: 3. Per the germline V gene, CDR1 is SNHLY and CDR2 is FYNNEI. The entire variable domain, with the rest obtained from reference TRBV2 and TRBJ2-3, is as follows: EPEVTQTPSHQVTQMGQEVILRCVPISNHLYFYWYRQILGQKVEFLVSFYNNEISEKSEIFDDQFSVERPDGSNFTLKIRSTKLEDSAMYFCASRRTSGSTDTQYFGPGTRLTVL.

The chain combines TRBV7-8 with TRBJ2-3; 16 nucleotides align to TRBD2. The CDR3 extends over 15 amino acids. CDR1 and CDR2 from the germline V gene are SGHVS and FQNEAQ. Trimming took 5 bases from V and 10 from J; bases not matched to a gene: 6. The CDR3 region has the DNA TGTGCCAGCAGCGTCTCGGGACTAGCGGGAGGGCCGCAGTATTTT. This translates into CASSVSGLAGGPQYF.

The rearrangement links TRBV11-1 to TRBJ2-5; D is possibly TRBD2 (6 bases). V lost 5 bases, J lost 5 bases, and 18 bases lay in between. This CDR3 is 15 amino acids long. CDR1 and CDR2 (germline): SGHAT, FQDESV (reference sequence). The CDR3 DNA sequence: TGTGCCAGCAGCCTCCGAGACCGGGGGTGGGAGACCCAGTACTTC. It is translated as CASSLRDRGWETQYF.

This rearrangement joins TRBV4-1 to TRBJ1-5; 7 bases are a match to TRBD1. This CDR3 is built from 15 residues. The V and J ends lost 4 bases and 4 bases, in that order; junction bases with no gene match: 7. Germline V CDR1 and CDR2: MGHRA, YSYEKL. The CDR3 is CASSLVRQGNQPQHF. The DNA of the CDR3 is TGCGCCAGCAGCCTAGTTCGACAGGGAAATCAGCCCCAGCATTTT.

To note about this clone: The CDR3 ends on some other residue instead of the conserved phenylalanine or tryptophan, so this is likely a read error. CDR3 nucleotides: TGCGCCAGCAGCTTGGTGGCTGGCGGGGGGGCCTACGAGCAGTACCTC. Protein: CASSLVAGGGAYEQYL. J is TRBJ2-7 and V is TRBV5-1, with 9 bases matching TRBD2. Trimming cost V 0 bases and J 2 bases; bases outside gene matches: 6. Germline CDR1 and CDR2: SGHRS and YFSETQ. CDR3 length equals 16 residues.